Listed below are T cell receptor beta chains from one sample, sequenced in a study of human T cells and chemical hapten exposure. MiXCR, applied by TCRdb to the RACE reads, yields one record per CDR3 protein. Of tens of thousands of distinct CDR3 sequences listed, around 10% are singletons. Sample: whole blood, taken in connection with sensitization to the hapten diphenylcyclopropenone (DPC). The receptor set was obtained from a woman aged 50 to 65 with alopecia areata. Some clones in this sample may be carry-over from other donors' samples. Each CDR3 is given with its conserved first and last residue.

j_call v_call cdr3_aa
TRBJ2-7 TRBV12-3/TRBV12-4 CASSSGPAVRNEQYF
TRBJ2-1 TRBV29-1 CSVDGTYSYNELFF
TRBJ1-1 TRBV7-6 CASSSTGGGAFF
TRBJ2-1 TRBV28 CASSLRASGRVYNEQFF
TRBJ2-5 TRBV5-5 CASSLTYQETQYF
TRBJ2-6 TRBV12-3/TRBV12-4 CASSLTGAVLTF
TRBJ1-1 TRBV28 CASTPDLPGPNTEAFF
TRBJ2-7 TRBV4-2 CASSQWTSGTYEQYF
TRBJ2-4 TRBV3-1 CASSQLGLAVAKNIQYF
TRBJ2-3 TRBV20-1 CSARQGYGTDTQYF
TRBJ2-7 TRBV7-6 CASSFRDFSEQYF
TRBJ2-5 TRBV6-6 CASHNLETQYF
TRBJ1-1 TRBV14 CASSPFEGRTEAFF